This TCR beta chain is from a study of OX40 agonist ivuxolimab in advanced cancers. CDR3 length: 16 residues. Germline V gene lookup returns CDR1 SGHAT and CDR2 FQDESV (reference sequence). With 4 bases clipped from V and 4 bases from J, the junction kept 7 bases outside the gene matches. This table comes from immunoSEQ multiplex PCR, and its TCRdb copy is limited to in-frame clones, with some not included. In the table there are 70,000 to 95,000 clones, about nine tenths of which are singletons. The source was CD4+ or CD8+ T cells sorted from blood, collected in a trial of the OX40 agonist ivuxolimab. The receptor was derived from an adult with an advanced solid tumor such as melanoma, head and neck, liver or kidney cancer. This rearrangement joins TRBV11-1 to TRBJ2-1, with 10 bases fitting TRBD2. The CDR3 DNA reads as TGTGCCAGCAGCTCGTTAAGGACTAGCGGTTACAATGAGCAGTTCTTC. It codes for CASSSLRTSGYNEQFF.